This T cell receptor (beta chain) derives from a study of a mutant IDH1 vaccine in newly diagnosed glioma. Study details: Before enrollment, patients got radiotherapy alone, temozolomide alone, or mostly the combination. Study outcomes and limitations: Pseudoprogression appeared independent of alterations in top peripheral clonotypes.

Specified time point: baseline, week 1 (first vaccination visit). Described treatment: pre-vaccination baseline after standard-of-care therapy. Astrocytomas found in donors were new, WHO grade 3 or 4, IDH1-mutant and ATRX-lost. Repertoires were generated with immunoSEQ multiplex PCR, while TCRdb's copy carries only in-frame clones and drops some. The data hold tens of thousands of clones, with more than 65% observed a single time. CDR3 length: 15 amino acids. Trimming shortened V by 6 bases and J by 0 bases, and 11 bases separated the two germline ends. Germline CDR1 reads SNHLY; CDR2 reads FYNNEI. This clone was counted a few times. Its target is not known.

The sample consisted of PBMCs, taken from a glioma patient treated with radiotherapy, temozolomide or both. The clonotype comes from a man in his fifties with glioma. This rearrangement joins TRBV2 to TRBJ2-2; D might be TRBD2 (6 bases). In DNA, the CDR3 is TGTGCCAGCAGCCGTAGCGGTTCGAACACCGGGGAGCTGTTTTTT. Amino acid sequence: CASSRSGSNTGELFF.